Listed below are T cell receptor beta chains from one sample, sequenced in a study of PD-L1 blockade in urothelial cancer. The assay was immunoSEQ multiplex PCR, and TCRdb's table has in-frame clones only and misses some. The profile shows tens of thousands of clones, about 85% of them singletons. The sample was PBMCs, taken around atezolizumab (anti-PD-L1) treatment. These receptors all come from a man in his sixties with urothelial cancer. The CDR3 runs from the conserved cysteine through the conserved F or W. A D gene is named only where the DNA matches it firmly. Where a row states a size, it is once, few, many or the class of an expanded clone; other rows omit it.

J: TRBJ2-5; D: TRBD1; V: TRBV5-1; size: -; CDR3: CASSLATGQGEETQYF; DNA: TGCGCCAGCAGCTTGGCAACGGGACAGGGAGAAGAGACCCAGTACTTC
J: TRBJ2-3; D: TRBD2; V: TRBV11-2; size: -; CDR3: CASSLGRESTDTQYF; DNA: TGTGCCAGCAGTCTAGGGAGGGAAAGCACAGATACGCAGTATTTT
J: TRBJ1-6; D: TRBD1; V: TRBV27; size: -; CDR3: CASSLRQGGNSPLHF; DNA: TGTGCCAGCAGTTTACGACAGGGAGGTAATTCACCCCTCCACTTT
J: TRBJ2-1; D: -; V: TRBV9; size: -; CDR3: CASSVGGSNEQFF; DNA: TGTGCCAGCAGCGTAGGAGGCAGTAATGAGCAGTTCTTC
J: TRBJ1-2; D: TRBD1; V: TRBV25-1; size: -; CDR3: CASRKKGQGGTEDGYTF; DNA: TGTGCCAGCAGAAAAAAGGGGCAAGGAGGGACAGAGGACGGCTACACCTTC
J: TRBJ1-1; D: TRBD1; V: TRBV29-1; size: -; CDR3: CSGQGLGGGNTEAFF; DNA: TGCAGCGGACAGGGGCTAGGGGGTGGGAACACTGAAGCTTTCTTT
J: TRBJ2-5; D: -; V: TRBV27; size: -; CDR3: CASSRQALGETQYF; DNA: TGTGCCAGCTCCAGACAGGCCCTGGGGGAGACCCAGTACTTC
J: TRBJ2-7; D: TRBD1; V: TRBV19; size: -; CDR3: CASSRGLLTYEQYF; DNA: TGTGCCAGTAGCAGGGGGTTGCTCACCTACGAGCAGTACTTC
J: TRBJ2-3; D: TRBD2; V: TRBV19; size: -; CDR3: CASSSGGGGGDTQYF; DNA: TGTGCCAGTAGTTCAGGAGGCGGGGGAGGTGATACGCAGTATTTT
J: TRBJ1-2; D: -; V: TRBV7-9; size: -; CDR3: CASSLAEGSAGGYTF; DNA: TGTGCCAGCAGCTTAGCCGAGGGTTCTGCTGGAGGCTACACCTTC
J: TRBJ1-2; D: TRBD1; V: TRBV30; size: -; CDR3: CAWSTGVLGGYTF; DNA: TGTGCCTGGTCAACAGGGGTACTGGGTGGCTACACCTTC
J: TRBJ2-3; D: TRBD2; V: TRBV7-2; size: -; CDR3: CASSFNLAGGTDTQYF; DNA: TGTGCCAGCAGCTTCAACCTAGCGGGGGGCACAGATACGCAGTATTTT
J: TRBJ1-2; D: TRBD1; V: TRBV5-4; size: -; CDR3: CASSLDRGYGYTF; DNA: TGTGCCAGCAGCCTCGACAGGGGCTATGGCTACACCTTC
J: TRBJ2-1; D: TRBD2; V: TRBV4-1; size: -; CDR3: CASSHQRGGRNEQFF; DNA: TGCGCCAGCAGCCACCAGCGGGGGGGCAGGAATGAGCAGTTCTTC
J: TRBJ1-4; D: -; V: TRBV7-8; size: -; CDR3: CASSLRLSEKLFF; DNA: TGTGCCAGCAGCCTTCGGTTGAGTGAAAAACTGTTTTTT
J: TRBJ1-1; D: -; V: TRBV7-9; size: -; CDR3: CASSLSGITEAFF; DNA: TGTGCCAGCAGCTTATCGGGTATCACTGAAGCTTTCTTT
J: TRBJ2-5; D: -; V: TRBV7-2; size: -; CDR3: CASSLGAGQETQYF; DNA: TGTGCCAGCAGCTTAGGGGCAGGGCAAGAGACCCAGTACTTC
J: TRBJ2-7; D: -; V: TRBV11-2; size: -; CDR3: CASSLGLDEVNYEQYF; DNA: TGTGCCAGCAGCTTAGGCCTGGATGAGGTGAACTACGAGCAGTACTTC
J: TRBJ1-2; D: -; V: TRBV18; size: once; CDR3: CASSLKQGNYGYTF; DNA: TGTGCCAGCTCACTAAAACAGGGCAACTATGGCTACACCTTC
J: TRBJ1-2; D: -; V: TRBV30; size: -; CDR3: CAWTPPGGGYGYTF; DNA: TGTGCCTGGACCCCCCCGGGAGGGGGCTATGGCTACACCTTC
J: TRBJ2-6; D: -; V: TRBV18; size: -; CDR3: CASSPGQAGANVLTF; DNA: TGTGCCAGCTCACCAGGTCAGGCTGGGGCCAACGTCCTGACTTTC
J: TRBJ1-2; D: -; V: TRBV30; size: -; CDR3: CAWSLRVNYGYTF; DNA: TGTGCCTGGTCGTTGAGGGTTAACTATGGCTACACCTTC
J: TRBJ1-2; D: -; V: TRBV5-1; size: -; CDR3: CASSLDSGLDGYTF; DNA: TGCGCCAGCAGCTTGGATTCAGGGTTGGATGGCTACACCTTC
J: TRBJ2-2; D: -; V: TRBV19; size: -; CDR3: CASSPGHGRAGELFF; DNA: TGTGCCAGTAGTCCAGGACATGGCCGCGCCGGGGAGCTGTTTTTT
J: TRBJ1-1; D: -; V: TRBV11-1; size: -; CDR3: CASSLAATSGTEAFF; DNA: TGTGCCAGCAGCTTAGCTGCCACTTCTGGCACTGAAGCTTTCTTT
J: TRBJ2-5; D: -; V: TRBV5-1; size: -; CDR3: CASSSSGGGGETQYF; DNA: TGCGCCAGCAGCTCCTCGGGGGGCGGGGGAGAGACCCAGTACTTC
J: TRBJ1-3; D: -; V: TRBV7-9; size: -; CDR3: CASTEAGNTIYF; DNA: TGTGCCAGCACAGAGGCTGGAAACACCATATATTTT
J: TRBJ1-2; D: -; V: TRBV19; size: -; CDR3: CASSQGRPPNYGYTF; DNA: TGTGCCAGTAGCCAGGGGCGCCCCCCAAACTATGGCTACACCTTC
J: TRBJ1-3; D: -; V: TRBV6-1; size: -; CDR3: CASSEGTAGNTIYF; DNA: TGTGCCAGCAGTGAAGGGACAGCCGGAAACACCATATATTTT
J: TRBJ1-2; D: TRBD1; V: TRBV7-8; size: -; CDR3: CASSLVSGTGYGYTF; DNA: TGTGCCAGCAGCTTAGTGAGTGGGACAGGGTATGGCTACACCTTC
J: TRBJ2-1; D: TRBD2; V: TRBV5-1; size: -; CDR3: CASSLGSGGYNEQFF; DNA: TGCGCCAGCAGCTTGGGAAGCGGGGGCTACAATGAGCAGTTCTTC
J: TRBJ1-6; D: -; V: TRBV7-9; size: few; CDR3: CASTSGGFRGGRLNSPLHF; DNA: TGTGCCAGCACCTCCGGAGGGTTTCGGGGGGGTCGACTTAATTCACCCCTCCACTTT
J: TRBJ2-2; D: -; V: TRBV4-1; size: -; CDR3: CASSRGANTGELFF; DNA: TGCGCCAGCAGCAGGGGCGCGAACACCGGGGAGCTGTTTTTT
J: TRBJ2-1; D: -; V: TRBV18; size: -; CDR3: CASSQRDNEQFF; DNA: TGTGCCAGCTCGCAACGGGACAATGAGCAGTTCTTC
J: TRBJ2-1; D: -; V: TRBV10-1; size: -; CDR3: CASSESGSSRDEQFF; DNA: TGCGCCAGCAGTGAGTCGGGATCCTCGAGGGATGAGCAGTTCTTC
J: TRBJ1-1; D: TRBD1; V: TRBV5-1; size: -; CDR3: CASSPTGGWTEAFF; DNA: TGCGCCAGCAGCCCGACAGGGGGCTGGACTGAAGCTTTCTTT
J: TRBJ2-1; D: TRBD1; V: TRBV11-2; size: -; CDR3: CASSPSGTGVNNEQFF; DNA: TGTGCCAGCAGCCCCTCCGGGACAGGGGTGAACAATGAGCAGTTCTTC
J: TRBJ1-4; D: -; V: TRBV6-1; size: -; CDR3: CASSQHIDIEKLFF; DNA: TGTGCCAGCAGTCAACACATCGACATTGAAAAACTGTTTTTT
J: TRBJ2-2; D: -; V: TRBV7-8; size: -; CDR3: CASSFGGNTGELFF; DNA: TGTGCCAGCAGCTTCGGGGGGAACACCGGGGAGCTGTTTTTT
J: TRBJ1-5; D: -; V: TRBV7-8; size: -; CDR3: CASSDFGGAAQPQHF; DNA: TGTGCCAGCAGCGACTTCGGAGGGGCCGCTCAGCCCCAGCATTTT
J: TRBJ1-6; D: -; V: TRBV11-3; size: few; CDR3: CASSQGGESPLHF; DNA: TGTGCCAGCAGCCAGGGCGGCGAATCACCCCTCCACTTT
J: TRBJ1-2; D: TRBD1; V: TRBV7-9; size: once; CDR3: CASSTGTGYAYGYTF; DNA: TGTGCCAGCAGCACCGGGACAGGGTATGCCTATGGCTACACCTTC
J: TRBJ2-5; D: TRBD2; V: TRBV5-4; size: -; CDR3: CASSYGLAGETQYF; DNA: TGTGCCAGCAGCTATGGACTAGCCGGGGAGACCCAGTACTTC
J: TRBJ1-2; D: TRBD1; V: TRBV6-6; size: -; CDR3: CASSYSRTGDGYTF; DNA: TGTGCCAGCAGTTACTCGAGGACAGGGGATGGCTACACCTTC
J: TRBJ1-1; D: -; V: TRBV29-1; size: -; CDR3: CSVGLNTEAFF; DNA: TGCAGCGTTGGACTAAACACTGAAGCTTTCTTT
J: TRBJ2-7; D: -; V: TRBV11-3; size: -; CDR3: CASSGRSPGPSYEQYF; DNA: TGTGCCAGCAGCGGGCGAAGTCCAGGGCCCTCCTACGAGCAGTACTTC
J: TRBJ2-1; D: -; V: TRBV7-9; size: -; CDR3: CASSLIVREQFF; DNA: TGTGCCAGCAGCTTAATCGTGCGTGAGCAGTTCTTC